This T cell receptor beta chain was recorded in a study of HIV-infected patients and healthy controls. There are many counts of this clonotype. Reverse transcription used roughly 480 ng RNA and constant-region primers for alpha and beta. Using multiplexing indices, alpha and beta chain libraries were generated apart by chain-specific third strand synthesis. TCRdb processed the 5' RACE reads anew with MiXCR; each CDR3 protein has one entry. The data contain approximately 25,000 distinct CDR3 sequences, more than 7.5% of them singletons. The repertoire came from unfractionated whole blood and reflected all unsorted peripheral T cells. The trim removed 5 bases at V and 7 bases at J, leaving 11 bases unmatched. CDR3 size: 15 residues. Looked up from germline, CDR1 is MDHEN and CDR2 is SYDVKM.

The receptor comes from an adult in good health. The specimen was blood. The gene calls are TRBV28 and TRBJ1-5; 7 bases match TRBD1. The CDR3 reads CASSTGATLRQPQHF. Written as DNA, the CDR3 is TGTGCCAGCAGTACAGGGGCCACTCTCCGCCAGCCCCAGCATTTT.